Sequencing of this T cell receptor beta chain was carried out in a study of CD8 T cells in ankylosing spondylitis. Findings and limits, study-wide: Disease-associated clones were reportedly significantly overrepresented in matched ankylosing spondylitis synovial fluid. Previous work reported some of these motif variants in the synovial fluid and blood of reactive arthritis. Among TCR beta sequences, a motif of eight highly homologous variants appeared characteristic of ankylosing spondylitis blood.

This clonotype has more than one count but fewer than ten. The antigen is not known. The CDR3 runs to 13 residues. V trimming: 9 bases; J trimming: 7 bases; junction bases outside the gene matches: 8. CDR1 is KGHDR, CDR2 SFDVKD, per germline. TCR beta libraries were made by quantitative 5'-RACE with molecular barcodes. TCRdb reanalysed the 5' RACE reads using MiXCR and keeps one entry per CDR3 protein. The sample carries 450,000 or so distinct CDR3 sequences, roughly a quarter recorded once. Sequenced sample: blood, either unsorted or a sorted T cell fraction (not recorded which). The clonotype originates from a male donor with ankylosing spondylitis. The V call is TRBV24-1, the J call TRBJ1-5, with 7 nucleotides matching TRBD1. CDR3 region: CATAQGFQQPQHF. CDR3 DNA: TGTGCCACCGCACAGGGGTTTCAGCAGCCCCAGCATTTT.